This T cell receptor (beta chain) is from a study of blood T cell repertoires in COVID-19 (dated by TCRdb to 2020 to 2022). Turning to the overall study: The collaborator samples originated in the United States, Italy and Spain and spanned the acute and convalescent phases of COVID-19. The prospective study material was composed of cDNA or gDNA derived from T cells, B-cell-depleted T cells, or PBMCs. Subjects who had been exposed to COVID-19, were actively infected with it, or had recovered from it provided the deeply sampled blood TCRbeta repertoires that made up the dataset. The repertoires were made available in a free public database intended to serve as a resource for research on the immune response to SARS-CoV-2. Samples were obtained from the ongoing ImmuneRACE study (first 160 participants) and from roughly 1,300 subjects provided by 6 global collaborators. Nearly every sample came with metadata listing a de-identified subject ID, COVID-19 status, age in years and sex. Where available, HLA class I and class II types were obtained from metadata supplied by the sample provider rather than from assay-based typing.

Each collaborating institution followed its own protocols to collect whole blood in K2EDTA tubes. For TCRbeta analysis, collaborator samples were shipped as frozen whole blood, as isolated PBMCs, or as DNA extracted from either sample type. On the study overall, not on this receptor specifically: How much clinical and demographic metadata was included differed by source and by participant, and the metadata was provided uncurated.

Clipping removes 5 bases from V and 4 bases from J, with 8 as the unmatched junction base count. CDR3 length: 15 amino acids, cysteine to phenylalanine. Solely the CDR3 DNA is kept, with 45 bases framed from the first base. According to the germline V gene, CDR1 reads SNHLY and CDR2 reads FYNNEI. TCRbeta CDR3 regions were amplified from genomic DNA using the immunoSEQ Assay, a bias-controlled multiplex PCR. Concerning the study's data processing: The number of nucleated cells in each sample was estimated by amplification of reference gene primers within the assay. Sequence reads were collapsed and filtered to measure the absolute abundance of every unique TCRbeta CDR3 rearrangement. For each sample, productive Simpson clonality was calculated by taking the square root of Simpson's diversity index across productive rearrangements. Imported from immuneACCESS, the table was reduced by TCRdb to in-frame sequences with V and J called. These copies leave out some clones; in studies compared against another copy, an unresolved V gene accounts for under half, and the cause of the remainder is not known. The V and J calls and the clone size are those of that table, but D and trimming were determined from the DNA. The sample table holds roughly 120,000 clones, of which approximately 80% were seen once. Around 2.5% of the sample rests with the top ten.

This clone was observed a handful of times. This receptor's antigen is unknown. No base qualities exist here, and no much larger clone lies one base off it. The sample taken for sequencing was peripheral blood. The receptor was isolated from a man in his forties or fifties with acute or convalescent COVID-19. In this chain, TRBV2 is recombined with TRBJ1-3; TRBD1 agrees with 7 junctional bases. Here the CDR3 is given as CASSRNRGIGNTIYF. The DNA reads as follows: TGTGCCAGCAGTCGAAACAGGGGCATAGGAAACACCATATATTTT.